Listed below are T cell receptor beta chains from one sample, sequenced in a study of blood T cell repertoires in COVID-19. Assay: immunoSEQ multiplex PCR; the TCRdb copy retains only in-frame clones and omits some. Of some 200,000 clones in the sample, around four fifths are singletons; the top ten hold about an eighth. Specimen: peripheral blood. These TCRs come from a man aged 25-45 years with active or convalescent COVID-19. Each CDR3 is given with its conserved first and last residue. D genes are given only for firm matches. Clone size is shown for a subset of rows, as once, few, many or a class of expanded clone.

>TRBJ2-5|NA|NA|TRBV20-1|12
TGCAGTGCCAGTCCCAGGGAAGAGACCCAGTACTTC
CSASPREETQYF
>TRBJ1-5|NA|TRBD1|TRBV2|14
TGTGCCAGCAATCGGGAACAGGGGGGCCAGCCCCAGCATTTT
CASNREQGGQPQHF
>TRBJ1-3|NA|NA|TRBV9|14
TGTGCCAGCAGCGTCCAGGGCTCTGGAAACACCATATATTTT
CASSVQGSGNTIYF
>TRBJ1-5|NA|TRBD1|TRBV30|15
TGTGCCTGGAGCGTTGGGACAGCCGGATATCAGCCCCAGCATTTT
CAWSVGTAGYQPQHF
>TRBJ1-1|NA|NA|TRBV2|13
TGTGCCAGCAGTGTAAGCAGGGACACTGAAGCTTTCTTT
CASSVSRDTEAFF
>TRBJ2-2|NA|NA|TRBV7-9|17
TGTGCCAGCAGCTTAGGAGTGTCCAGGGTGGGGACCGGGGAGCTGTTTTTT
CASSLGVSRVGTGELFF
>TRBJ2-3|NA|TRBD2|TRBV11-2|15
TGTACCACCGGGACTAGCGGAACTAGCACAGATACGCAGTATTTT
CTTGTSGTSTDTQYF
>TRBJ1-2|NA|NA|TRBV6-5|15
TGTGCCAGCCAGTCAACCGAGGGTTTCTCCTATGGCTACACCTTC
CASQSTEGFSYGYTF
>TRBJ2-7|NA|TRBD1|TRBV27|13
TGTGCCAGCAGGGCCCGGACAGGGTACGAGCAGTACTTC
CASRARTGYEQYF
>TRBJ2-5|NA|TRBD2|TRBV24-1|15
TGTGCCACGGTCCCGGGGGGGGGCGGGGTGGAGACCCAGTACTTC
CATVPGGGGVETQYF
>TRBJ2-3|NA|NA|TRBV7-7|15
TGTGCTAGCAGCCTGTCCCAGGGTAATAAGGATACGCAGTATTTT
CASSLSQGNKDTQYF
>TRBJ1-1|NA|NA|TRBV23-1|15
TGCGCCAGCAGTCAAGCTGAGACAGGGAACACTGAAGCTTTCTTT
CASSQAETGNTEAFF
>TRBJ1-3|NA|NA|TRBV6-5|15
TGTGCCAGCAGCCAGGGTCTAAGTTCTGGAAACACCATATATTTT
CASSQGLSSGNTIYF
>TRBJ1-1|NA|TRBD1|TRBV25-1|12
TGTGCCAGCAGCCCCGACAGGGGTAAAGCTTTCTTT
CASSPDRGKAFF
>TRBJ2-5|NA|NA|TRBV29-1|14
TGCAGCGTTGATCACGAGGATTACCAAGAGACCCAGTACTTC
CSVDHEDYQETQYF
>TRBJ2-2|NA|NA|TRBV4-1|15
TGCGCCAGCAGCCAACCGACCGGGGGGCCCGGGGAGCTGTTTTTT
CASSQPTGGPGELFF
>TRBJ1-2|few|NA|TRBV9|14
TGTGCCAGCAGCGTAGTAGCAGAAAACTATGGCTACACCTTC
CASSVVAENYGYTF
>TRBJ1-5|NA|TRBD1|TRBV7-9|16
TGTGCCAGCAGCTTAGGGACAGGGACGGGCAATCAGCCCCAGCATTTT
CASSLGTGTGNQPQHF
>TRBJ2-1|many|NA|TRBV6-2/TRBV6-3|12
TGTGCCAGCAGCTTTGGTGGGCGCGAGCAGTTCTTC
CASSFGGREQFF
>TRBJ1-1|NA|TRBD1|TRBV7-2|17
TGTGCCAGCAGCCCCTTGGGACAGGGGGCGGGGGACACTGAAGCTTTCTTT
CASSPLGQGAGDTEAFF
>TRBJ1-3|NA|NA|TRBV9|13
TGTGCCAGCAGCGTGGCTCCGGGAAACACCATATATTTT
CASSVAPGNTIYF
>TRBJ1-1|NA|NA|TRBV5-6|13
TGTGCCAGCAGCTTGGGGTCAGGGGTCGAAGCTTTCTTT
CASSLGSGVEAFF
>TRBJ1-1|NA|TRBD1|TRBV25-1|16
TGTGCCAGCAGTGAATTATGGGACAGGATAAACACTGAAGCTTTCTTT
CASSELWDRINTEAFF
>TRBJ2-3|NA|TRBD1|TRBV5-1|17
TGCGCCAGCAGCTCCTGGGACAGAATATCTAGCACAGATACGCAGTATTTT
CASSSWDRISSTDTQYF
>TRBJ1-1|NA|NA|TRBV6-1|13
TGTGCCAGCAGGGGGGCAGTGAACACTGAAGCTTTCTTT
CASRGAVNTEAFF
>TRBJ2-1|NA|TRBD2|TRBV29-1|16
TGCAGCGTCCGAGCGGGCAGCGGGAGGATCTACAATGAGCAGTTCTTC
CSVRAGSGRIYNEQFF
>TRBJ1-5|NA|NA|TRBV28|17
TGTGCCAGCACCTCTCCGGGACTCGGAGGTAACCTTCAGCCCCAGCATTTT
CASTSPGLGGNLQPQHF
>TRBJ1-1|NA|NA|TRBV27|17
TGTGCCAGCAGAACCCCCAGAGGGTCATCGGGGAACACTGAAGCTTTCTTT
CASRTPRGSSGNTEAFF
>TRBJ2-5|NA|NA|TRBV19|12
TGTGCCAGTACGAACAACCAAGAGACCCAGTACTTC
CASTNNQETQYF
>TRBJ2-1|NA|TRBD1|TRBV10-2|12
TGCGCCAGCAGTATCGACAGGGGAGAGCAGTTCTTC
CASSIDRGEQFF
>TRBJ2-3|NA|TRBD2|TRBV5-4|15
TGTGCCAGCAGCTCGTGGACTAGCGGACAAGATACGCAGTATTTT
CASSSWTSGQDTQYF
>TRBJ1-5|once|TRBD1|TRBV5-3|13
TGTGCCAGAAGCTACAGGGGGAGTCAGCCCCAGCATTTT
CARSYRGSQPQHF
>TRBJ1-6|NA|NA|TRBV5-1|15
TGCGCCAGCAGCACAAACCTGGGGGCTACTTCACCCCTCCACTTT
CASSTNLGATSPLHF
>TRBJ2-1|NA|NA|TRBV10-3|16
TGTGCCATCAGTGAGTCACCCCGCGTGAGGAACAATGAGCAGTTCTTC
CAISESPRVRNNEQFF
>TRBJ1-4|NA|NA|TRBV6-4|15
TGTGCCAGCACCACCTGCGAGCTAACTAATGAAAAACTGTTTTTT
CASTTCELTNEKLFF